This T cell receptor (beta chain) was obtained from a study of blood T cells in healthy people across ages. Study findings and constraints: Per million T cells, TCR beta diversity dropped about linearly as age rose. Naive and antigen-experienced cells could not be conclusively compared, given unsorted PBMCs.

This CDR3 is 14 amino acids long. Germline assignment: CDR1 WNHNN and CDR2 SYGVQD (reference sequence). V shed 4 bases and J 8 bases; nucleotides not matched to a gene: 6. For the second PCR, which ran for roughly 7 to 11 cycles, a sample-barcoded 5' primer and a J-beta primer mix were used. TCRdb recomputed calls from the 5' RACE reads with MiXCR, one row per CDR3 protein. The profile shows 700,000 or so distinct CDR3 sequences, roughly 41% of them singletons. About this clonotype: Its antigen is unknown.

The receptor comes from a man at least 80 years old in good health. The V and J genes are TRBV10-1 and TRBJ2-3, with 10 bases that match TRBD1. Material for sequencing was blood. DNA for the CDR3: TGCGCCAGCAGTGTTGGGACAGGGGCTACTACGCAGTATTTT. Its translation: CASSVGTGATTQYF.